The 8 T cell receptor beta chains below come from one sample, sequenced in a study of blood T cell repertoires in COVID-19. Here immunoSEQ multiplex PCR was the method, and the copy in TCRdb shows in-frame clones only, minus some. The data show approximately 260,000 clones, 70% to 90% seen once. The sample consisted of peripheral blood. Source of these receptors: a woman aged 40 to 49 who had recovered from COVID-19.

V gene TRBV19 combines with J gene TRBJ2-1; D perhaps matches TRBD1 (6 bases). Germline values: CDR1 LNHDA, CDR2 SQIVND (reference sequence). CDR3 length: 12 residues. Trimming took off 4 bases at V and 7 bases at J, with 8 bases between the two ends. The CDR3 loop is CASSKRGNEQFF. CDR3 DNA: TGTGCCAGTAGTAAAAGGGGGAATGAGCAGTTCTTC.

The chain uses TRBV18 and TRBJ1-2, with TRBD1 matching over 8 bases. Germline values: CDR1 KGHSH, CDR2 LQKENI. J was trimmed by 4 bases and V by 3 bases; bases with no gene match: 10. The CDR3 is made up of 16 amino acids. For the CDR3, the DNA is TGTGCCAGCTCACCTAGCTCAGGGGGCGCTGGCTATGGCTACACCTTC. Residues: CASSPSSGGAGYGYTF.

This chain joins TRBV5-1 and TRBJ1-4, with 8 positions matching TRBD1. Germline values: CDR1 SGHRS, CDR2 YFSETQ. Losses at the gene ends were 4 bases for V and 8 bases for J; bases not matched to a gene: 13. This CDR3 is built from 16 residues. For the CDR3, the DNA is TGCGCCAGCAGCCTGGGACAGGCGGTTCAAGTCGAAAAACTGTTTTTT. Protein: CASSLGQAVQVEKLFF.

The table lists this clone with a few counts. The chain is built from TRBV29-1 and TRBJ2-1; TRBD2 agrees at 8 bases. This CDR3 contains 14 residues. The germline V gene encodes CDR1 SQVTM and CDR2 ANQGSEA. Trimming removed 7 bases from V and 0 bases from J; junction bases left unmatched: 5. CDR3: CSGAGTSSYNEQFF. In DNA, the CDR3 is TGCAGCGGGGCCGGGACTAGCTCCTACAATGAGCAGTTCTTC.

This chain links TRBV25-1 with TRBJ2-7, with a weak D call TRBD1 (5 bases). Between the trimmed V and J ends, which lost 2 bases and 7 bases, there was a span of 21 bases. Germline V gives CDR1 MGHDK, CDR2 SYGVNS. This CDR3 comprises 16 residues. The CDR3 DNA reads as TGTGCCAGCAGTGAAGAGGTCGGCCATCCAGGGCGGGAGCAGTACTTC. It is translated as CASSEEVGHPGREQYF.

This clone has only a few counts. The V gene is TRBV19, the J gene TRBJ1-2, with 8 bases that match TRBD1. Unmatched junction bases numbered 8, after V lost 8 bases and J lost 0 bases. The CDR3 consists of 15 residues. Germline V gene data show CDR1 as LNHDA and CDR2 as SQIVND (reference sequence). This chain's CDR3 is CASGNRDRSNYGYTF. The DNA for the CDR3 is TGTGCCAGTGGAAACCGGGACAGGTCTAACTATGGCTACACCTTC.

This clone was seen just once. The chain combines TRBV6-6 with TRBJ2-3, with a weak D call TRBD1 (5 bases). Germline V gene sequence: CDR1 MNHNY, CDR2 SVGAGI (reference sequence). The CDR3 is made up of 13 amino acids. Trimming left V 2 bases short and J 9 bases short, with 12 bases between. The CDR3 DNA follows: TGTGCCAGCAGTTACGATGGGGCCGGCACGCAGTATTTT. Protein product: CASSYDGAGTQYF.

The chain couples TRBV6-2 or TRBV6-3 to TRBJ1-1; D gene unclear. The V and J ends lost 0 bases and 0 bases respectively, with 8 bases between them. This CDR3 contains 15 residues. Germline V CDR1 and CDR2: MNHEY, SVGEGT. The CDR3 spells CASSYSGVLNTEAFF. For the CDR3, the DNA is TGTGCCAGCAGTTACTCAGGAGTACTGAACACTGAAGCTTTCTTT.